One sample yielded the 8 T cell receptor beta chains listed below, sequenced in a study of blood T cell repertoires in COVID-19. The data were produced by immunoSEQ multiplex PCR, yet TCRdb's version contains in-frame clones alone and is incomplete. This sample yields tens of thousands of clones, of which 84% are seen a single time; roughly 3.5% belongs to the top ten. Sequenced input: peripheral blood. The source of these receptors is a man in his forties or fifties with acute or convalescent COVID-19.

V gene TRBV4-1 combines with J gene TRBJ2-7, with TRBD2 identical over 8 bases. J gave up 7 bases and V 1 base, and 6 bases lay outside the gene matches. The length of the CDR3 is 14 residues. Germline V CDR1 and CDR2: MGHRA, YSYEKL. CDR3 nucleotides: TGCGCCAGCAGCCAAGTCGGGAGGGAAGGGGAGCAGTACTTC. Translating gives CASSQVGREGEQYF.

V gene TRBV12-5 combines with J gene TRBJ1-2; TRBD1 agrees at 7 bases. The junction had 12 bases not matched to a gene; V was cut back by 0 bases and J by 8 bases. The CDR3 extends over 16 amino acids. CDR1 is LGHNT, CDR2 FRNRAP, per germline. The CDR3 region is CASGLVGQAPYIGYTF. Written as DNA, the CDR3 is TGTGCTAGTGGTTTGGTAGGACAGGCCCCTTATATCGGCTACACCTTC.

The gene calls are TRBV7-2 and TRBJ1-5, with 8 bases matching TRBD1. Looked up from germline, CDR1 is SGHTA and CDR2 is FQGNSA. The trim removed 4 bases at V and 2 bases at J, leaving 7 bases unmatched. CDR3 length: 16 amino acids. CDR3 DNA: TGTGCCAGCAGCTGGGGGGGGGACAGGCGCAATCAGCCCCAGCATTTT. The encoded protein is CASSWGGDRRNQPQHF. The whole variable domain, remainder taken from reference TRBV7-2 and TRBJ1-5, is GAGVSQSPSNKVTEKGKDVELRCDPISGHTALYWYRQSLGQGLEFLIYFQGNSAPDKSGLPSDRFSAERTGGSVSTLTIQRTQQEDSAVYLCASSWGGDRRNQPQHFGDGTRLSIL.

The chain combines TRBV25-1 with TRBJ2-2, with TRBD1 matching over 7 bases. CDR1 and CDR2 (germline): MGHDK, SYGVNS. V lost 7 bases and J lost 1; bases outside the gene matches: 3. This CDR3 is built from 14 residues. The CDR3 here is CASTRTGNTGELFF. The CDR3 bases are TGTGCCAGCACCCGGACAGGGAACACCGGGGAGCTGTTTTTT.

The chain links TRBV6-5 to TRBJ2-3; 7 bases line up with TRBD2. Germline V gives CDR1 MNHEY, CDR2 SVGAGI. V was clipped by 7 bases and J by 3 bases; unmatched bases: 7. The CDR3 runs to 14 residues. Here the CDR3 reads CASTPGGSTDTQYF. CDR3 sequence (DNA): TGTGCCAGCACCCCTGGCGGGAGTACAGATACGCAGTATTTT.

J is TRBJ2-7 and V is TRBV29-1; the match to TRBD1 covers 11 bases. Trimming took 6 bases from V and 3 from J; bases not matched to a gene: 7. CDR1 is SQVTM and CDR2 is ANQGSEA in the germline V gene. The CDR3 has 14 residues. CDR3 coding DNA: TGCAGCGTCCTCGCCGGGACAGGGGGCTACGAGCAGTACTTC. Its protein product is CSVLAGTGGYEQYF.

This clone was counted a few times. The V and J genes are TRBV6-2 or TRBV6-3 and TRBJ2-2; D is unresolved. V was clipped by 5 bases and J by 8 bases, with 12 bases between them. This CDR3 is built from 13 residues. Germline V gene sequence: CDR1 MNHEY, CDR2 SVGEGT. CDR3: CASSRSAAGELFF. For the CDR3, the DNA is TGTGCCAGCAGTCGATCCGCGGCTGGGGAGCTGTTTTTT.

V and J are TRBV6-4 and TRBJ2-3; 7 positions match TRBD1. The V gene's germline CDR1 is MRHNA and CDR2 SNTAGT. V trimming: 4 bases; J trimming: 1 base; junction bases outside the gene matches: 2. There are 14 residues in the CDR3. CDR3 in DNA: TGTGCCAGCAGTGGAACAGGGGGCACAGATACGCAGTATTTT. This codes for CASSGTGGTDTQYF.